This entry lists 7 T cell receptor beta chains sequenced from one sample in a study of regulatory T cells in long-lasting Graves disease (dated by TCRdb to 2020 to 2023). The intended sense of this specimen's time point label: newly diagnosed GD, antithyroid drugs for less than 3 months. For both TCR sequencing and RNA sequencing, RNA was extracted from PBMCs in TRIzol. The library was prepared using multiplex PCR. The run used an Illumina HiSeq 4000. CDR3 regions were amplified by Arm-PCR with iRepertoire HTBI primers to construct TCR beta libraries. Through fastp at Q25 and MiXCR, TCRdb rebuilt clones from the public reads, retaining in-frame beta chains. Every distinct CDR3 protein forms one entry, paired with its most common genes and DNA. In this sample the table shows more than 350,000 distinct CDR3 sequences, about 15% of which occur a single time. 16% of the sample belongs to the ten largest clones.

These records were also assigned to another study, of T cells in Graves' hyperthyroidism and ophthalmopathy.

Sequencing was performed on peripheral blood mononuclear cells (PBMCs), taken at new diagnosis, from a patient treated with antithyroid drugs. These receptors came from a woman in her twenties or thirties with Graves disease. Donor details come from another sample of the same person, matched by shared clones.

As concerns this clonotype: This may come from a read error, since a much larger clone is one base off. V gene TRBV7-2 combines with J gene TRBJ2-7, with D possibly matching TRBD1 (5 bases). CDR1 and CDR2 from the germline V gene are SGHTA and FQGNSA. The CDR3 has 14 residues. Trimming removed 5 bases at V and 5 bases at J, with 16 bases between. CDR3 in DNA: TGTGCCAGCAGCCCGAGAATGGGGCCCCACGAGCAGTACTTC. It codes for CASSPRMGPHEQYF.

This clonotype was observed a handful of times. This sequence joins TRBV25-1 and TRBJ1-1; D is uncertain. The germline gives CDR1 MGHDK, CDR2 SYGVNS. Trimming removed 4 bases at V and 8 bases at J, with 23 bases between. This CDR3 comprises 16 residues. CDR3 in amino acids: CASSGVEGQTPPEAFF. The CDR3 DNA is TGTGCCAGCAGTGGAGTTGAGGGCCAGACCCCCCCCGAAGCTTTCTTT. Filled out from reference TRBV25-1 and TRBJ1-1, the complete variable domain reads EADIYQTPRYLVIGTGKKITLECSQTMGHDKMYWYQQDPGMELHLIHYSYGVNSTEKGDLSSESTVSRIRTEHFPLTLESARPSHTSQYLCASSGVEGQTPPEAFFGQGTRLTVV.

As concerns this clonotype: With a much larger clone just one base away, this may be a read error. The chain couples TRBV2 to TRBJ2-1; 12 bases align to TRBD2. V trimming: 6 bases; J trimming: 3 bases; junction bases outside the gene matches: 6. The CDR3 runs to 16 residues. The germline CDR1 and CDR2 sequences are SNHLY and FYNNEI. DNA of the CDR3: TGTGCCAGCAGCCAGGGGACTAGCGGGCTCTACAATGAGCAGTTCTTC. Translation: CASSQGTSGLYNEQFF. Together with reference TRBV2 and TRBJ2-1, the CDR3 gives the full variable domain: EPEVTQTPSHQVTQMGQEVILRCVPISNHLYFYWYRQILGQKVEFLVSFYNNEISEKSEIFDDQFSVERPDGSNFTLKIRSTKLEDSAMYFCASSQGTSGLYNEQFFGPGTRLTVL.

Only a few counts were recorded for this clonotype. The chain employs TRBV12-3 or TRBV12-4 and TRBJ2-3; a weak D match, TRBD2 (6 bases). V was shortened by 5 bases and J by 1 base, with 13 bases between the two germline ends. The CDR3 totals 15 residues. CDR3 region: CASSQAGRGTDTQYF. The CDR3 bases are TGTGCCAGCAGTCAGGCGGGAAGGGGCACAGATACGCAGTATTTT.

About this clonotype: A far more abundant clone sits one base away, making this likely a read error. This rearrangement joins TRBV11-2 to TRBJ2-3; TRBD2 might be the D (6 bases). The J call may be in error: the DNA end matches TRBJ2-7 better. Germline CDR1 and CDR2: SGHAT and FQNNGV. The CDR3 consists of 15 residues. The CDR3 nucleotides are TGTGCCAGCAGACCGCCGGGCGGGGTCTACAATGAGCAGTACTTC. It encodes CASRPPGGVYNEQYF.

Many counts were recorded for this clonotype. The CDR3 is CASSWTGRTREAFF. As DNA, the CDR3 is TGTGCCAGTAGCTGGACAGGGAGGACTAGAGAAGCTTTCTTT. This chain links TRBV19 with TRBJ1-1; 8 positions match TRBD1. The CDR3 loop spans 14 amino acids. With 6 bases clipped from V and 8 bases from J, the junction kept 11 bases outside the gene matches. Per germline, CDR1 LNHDA and CDR2 SQIVND (reference sequence).

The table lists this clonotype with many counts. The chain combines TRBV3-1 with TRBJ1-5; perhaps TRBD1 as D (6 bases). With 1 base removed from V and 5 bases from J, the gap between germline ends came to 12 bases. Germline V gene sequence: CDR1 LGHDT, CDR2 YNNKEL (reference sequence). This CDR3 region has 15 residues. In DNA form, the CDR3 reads TGTGCCAGCAGCCAAGCGAGGGCAGGGGATCAGCCCCAGCATTTT. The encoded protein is CASSQARAGDQPQHF.